One and the same sample provided the 5 T cell receptor beta chains below, sequenced in a study of blood T cell repertoires in COVID-19. Clones were sequenced by immunoSEQ multiplex PCR, and TCRdb holds only the in-frame ones, with some missing. The top ten clones hold over 10% of a sample with 400,000 to 450,000 clones, 88% of them seen once. Sequenced: peripheral blood. The receptors originated from a woman in her forties or fifties with COVID-19, enrolled during active disease.

The V and J genes are TRBV4-1 and TRBJ1-3; D call uncertain. V shed 0 bases and J shed 3 bases, with 9 bases lying between them. The CDR3 spans 15 residues. The V gene's germline CDR1 is MGHRA and CDR2 YSYEKL. In DNA form, the CDR3 reads TGCGCCAGCAGCCAAGACCGGGGAAATGGAAACACCATATATTTT. It specifies CASSQDRGNGNTIYF.

J is TRBJ2-7 and V is TRBV10-1; 8 positions agree with TRBD1. Germline CDR1 is WNHNN and CDR2 is SYGVQD (reference sequence). V shed 4 bases and J 2 bases; nucleotides not matched to a gene: 10. The CDR3 is 16 amino acids. The CDR3 region is CASSASVGQGPYEQYF. CDR3 DNA: TGCGCCAGCAGTGCTTCTGTAGGACAGGGTCCCTACGAGCAGTACTTC.

This rearrangement joins TRBV6-5 to TRBJ1-2; 7 bases fit TRBD1. The CDR3 loop spans 15 amino acids. Germline loops: CDR1 MNHEY, CDR2 SVGAGI. The J segment lost 5 bases and the V segment lost 6 bases, leaving 12 bases of the junction unmatched. DNA of the CDR3: TGTGCCAGCAGAACGACAGGGTCAATCCCTTATGGCTACACCTTC. Protein: CASRTTGSIPYGYTF.

The chain uses TRBV5-1 and TRBJ1-1, with D maybe TRBD1 (6 bases). CDR3 length equals 12 residues. CDR1 is SGHRS, CDR2 YFSETQ, per germline. V gave up 0 bases and J gave up 11 bases, with 11 bases separating them. CDR3 sequence (DNA): TGCGCCAGCAGCTTGGAGGGGGACGGGGCTTTCTTT. Its protein is CASSLEGDGAFF.

The V call is TRBV29-1, the J call TRBJ2-7, with 9 bases matching TRBD1. V was pared by 7 bases and J by 2 bases, with 12 bases of the junction left unmatched. CDR3 length equals 15 residues. Germline V lookup: CDR1 SQVTM, CDR2 ANQGSEA. The CDR3 reads CSARLRDRATYEQYF. As DNA, the CDR3 is TGCAGCGCCAGACTCCGGGACAGGGCTACCTACGAGCAGTACTTC.